This T cell receptor beta chain comes out of a study of shared clonotypes between healthy human individuals. V dropped 7 bases and J dropped 4; count of bases not matched to a gene: 4. This CDR3 is 13 amino acids long. Per germline, CDR1 SNHLY and CDR2 FYNNEI. TCRdb keeps only in-frame clones here, not all; method: immunoSEQ multiplex PCR. The data contain millions of clones, roughly 96% of them seen just once; the ten biggest clones take up more than 0.1%. This rearrangement joins TRBV2 to TRBJ2-3; 8 bases are a match to TRBD2. This clonotype was sampled from a man between 18 and 35 years old in good health. Sequenced material: naive CD4+ T cells sorted from blood. Subset here: CD45RA+ positively selected. Here the CDR3 DNA reads TGTGCCAGCATCCGGGAGGGCCCAGATACGCAGTATTTT. Translating gives CASIREGPDTQYF.